The sequence of this T cell receptor beta chain was determined in a study of identical twins. About this clonotype itself: Its cognate antigen is unknown.

Each CDR3 protein gets one entry after TCRdb re-called the 5' RACE reads with MiXCR. In the table there are 1.5 million to 2 million distinct CDR3 sequences, around 29% of which are singletons. The CDR3 is made up of 18 amino acids. V was shortened by 1 base and J by 0 bases, with 16 bases between the two germline ends. Germline assignment: CDR1 SGHVS and CDR2 FQNEAQ. General study results and limits: Zero-insertion results could be subject to partial confounding by invariant MAIT and iNKT cells. Conclusions were based on cross-sectional statistical analysis, without following the same donors. High-abundance cord blood beta clonotypes had fewer insertions; memory repertoires showed none.

Sequencing used cord blood. The chain recombines TRBV7-8 with TRBJ1-5; D not resolved. The TCR originated in a newborn girl in good health. The chain's CDR3 is CASSLGFRPYYSNQPQHF. The CDR3 nucleotides are TGTGCCAGCAGCTTAGGCTTCCGGCCCTACTATAGCAATCAGCCCCAGCATTTT.